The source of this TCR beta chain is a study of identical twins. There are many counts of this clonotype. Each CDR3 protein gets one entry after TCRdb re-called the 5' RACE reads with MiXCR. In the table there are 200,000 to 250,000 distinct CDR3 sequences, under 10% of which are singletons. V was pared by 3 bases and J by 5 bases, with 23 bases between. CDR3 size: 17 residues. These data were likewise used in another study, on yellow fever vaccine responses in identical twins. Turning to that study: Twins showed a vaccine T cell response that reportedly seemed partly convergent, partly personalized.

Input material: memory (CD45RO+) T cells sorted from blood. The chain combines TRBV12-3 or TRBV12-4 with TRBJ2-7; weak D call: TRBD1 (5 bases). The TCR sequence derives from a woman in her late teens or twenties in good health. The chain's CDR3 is CASSFRGGRVLFDEQYF. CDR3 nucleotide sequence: TGTGCCAGCAGTTTTAGGGGCGGCCGGGTCCTATTTGACGAGCAGTACTTC.